This T cell receptor beta chain came from a study of T cell changes during pregnancy in multiple sclerosis (dated by TCRdb to about 2019). Regarding the complete study: Changes in the T cell repertoire over the course of pregnancy were examined in this study in women with multiple sclerosis.

The CDR3 sequence holds 13 residues, the cysteine and phenylalanine included. The entry retains the CDR3 DNA only, 39 bases that are in frame from base 1. Based on the germline V gene, the CDR1 and CDR2 sequences are SGHTA and FQGNSA. Ends trimmed: V by 4 bases, J by 7 bases; bases unmatched to a gene: 5. The library was made by the immunoSEQ multiplex PCR assay. TCRdb retrieved this table from immuneACCESS and kept in-frame rearrangements only. Not all clones are present; in checked studies, unresolved V genes account for under half, and no reason is known for the remainder. Present in this sample are tens of thousands of clones, approximately 91% of which were seen just once. In total, the top ten clones hold around 0.5% of the sample. A note on this clone: Its recognized antigen is unknown. Per-base quality was not reported, and no clone a single base away is much larger than it.

The chain is made from TRBV7-2 and TRBJ1-2; TRBD1 aligns with 8 central bases. The specimen was CD4+ T cells from peripheral blood mononuclear cells, collected in the first trimester of pregnancy. The TCR originated in a female donor with multiple sclerosis, enrolled in a pregnancy study. The nucleotide sequence is TGTGCCAGCAGCTCCCAGGGGGCGCTTGGCTACACCTTC. Translated, this is CASSSQGALGYTF.